This TCR beta chain was captured by sequencing in a study of identical twins. Germline V lookup: CDR1 SQVTM, CDR2 ANQGSEA. The CDR3 is 14 residues long. Trimming pared 2 bases from V and 2 bases from J, leaving 13 bases between. MiXCR was run by TCRdb on the 5' RACE reads, yielding one entry per CDR3 protein. The sample has about 730,000 distinct CDR3 sequences, about 20% seen once. This clonotype occurred a few times. These data also featured in a second study, about T cells expressing NK-cell markers.

The genes are TRBV29-1 and TRBJ2-7; D is perhaps TRBD1 (6 bases). Sequenced input: PBMCs. This sequence was found in a woman between 18 and 30 years old in good health. CDR3 amino acids: CSVERDTHPYEQYF. CDR3 DNA sequence: TGCAGCGTTGAAAGGGACACACACCCCTACGAGCAGTACTTC.